The following is a T cell receptor (beta chain) sequence with its context. This entry is derived from a study of identifying expanded T cells in peripheral blood. The data were produced by immunoSEQ multiplex PCR, yet TCRdb's version contains in-frame clones alone and is incomplete. This sample has approximately 100,000 clones, with about 85% found just once. There are 15 residues in the CDR3. Germline assignment: CDR1 LGHNA and CDR2 YSLEER. V dropped 6 bases and J dropped 1; count of bases not matched to a gene: 2. The TCR comes from a person aged 18 to 75 in good health. The rearrangement uses TRBV4-3 and TRBJ1-6; 8 bases align to TRBD1. Material for sequencing was blood. The CDR3 protein is CASSRQGSYNSPLHF. For the CDR3, the DNA is TGCGCCAGCAGTCGACAGGGGTCCTATAATTCACCCCTCCACTTT.